This T cell receptor beta chain was sequenced in a study of blood T cell repertoires in COVID-19. Only in-frame clones appear in the TCRdb table, and some are missing; sequencing was by immunoSEQ multiplex PCR. The table has under 65,000 clones, over 75% seen once. The material sequenced was peripheral blood. The clonotype comes from a woman of 80 years or more with active COVID-19.

The CDR3 loop reads CASSAKTGSNQPQHF. CDR3 nucleotides: TGTGCCAGTAGTGCTAAGACAGGGAGCAATCAGCCCCAGCATTTT. The J gene is TRBJ1-5, the V gene TRBV19; 7 nucleotides agree with TRBD1. V shed 5 bases, J shed 1 base, and the junction held 5 bases outside the gene matches. This CDR3 region has 15 residues. The germline gives CDR1 LNHDA, CDR2 SQIVND (reference sequence).